The T cell receptor beta chain under discussion was sequenced for a study of CD8 T cells in Susac syndrome. Reverse transcription of roughly 0.5 to 1 ug RNA used random hexamers. An immunoSEQ multiplex PCR amplified TCR beta CDR3 over 54 Vbeta and 13 Jbeta. TCRdb recomputed calls from the immunoSEQ multiplex PCR reads with MiXCR, one row per CDR3 protein. The repertoire holds roughly 200,000 distinct CDR3 sequences, with just under 95% as singletons. This CDR3 spans 12 amino acids. The V and J ends lost 3 bases and 2 bases respectively, with 6 bases between them. Per germline, CDR1 DFQATT and CDR2 SNEGSKA (reference sequence). Of note for this clonotype: Its antigen is not known.

Regarding the study as a whole: The authors acknowledged that their TCR sequencing and HLA analysis involved a relatively small number of individuals.

From blood CD8+ and CD4+ T cells, the TCR beta chain was sequenced. Controls comprised healthy donors matched for age and sex. The source is a human donor in good health. Material for sequencing was CD4+ T cells from PBMCs. The V gene is TRBV20-1, the J gene TRBJ2-3; D is unresolved. CDR3 DNA sequence: TGCAGTGCTAGGGTGCCCACAGATACGCAGTATTTT. This encodes CSARVPTDTQYF.